A selection of T cell receptor beta chains follows, all from one sample in a study of blood T cell repertoires in COVID-19. Sequencing used immunoSEQ multiplex PCR; TCRdb keeps in-frame clones, though not all of them. The sample carries about 31,000 clones, roughly 90% recorded once. Sequencing input: peripheral blood. All receptors come from a middle-aged woman with active or convalescent COVID-19. The CDR3 runs from the conserved cysteine through the conserved F or W. D genes are given only for firm matches. A clone size is listed for some rows: how often the clone was seen (once, few, many), or a class if it is expanded.

V gene: TRBV7-2; D gene: TRBD2; clone size: NA; J gene: TRBJ2-1; CDR3 DNA: TGTGCCAGCAGTCGGACTAGCGGGAGTCTTAATGAGCAGTTCTTC; CDR3 protein: CASSRTSGSLNEQFF
V gene: TRBV28; D gene: NA; clone size: NA; J gene: TRBJ2-2; CDR3 DNA: TGTGCCAGCAGTCCCCCCCCGGACTATACGAACACCGGGGAGCTGTTTTTT; CDR3 protein: CASSPPPDYTNTGELFF
V gene: TRBV5-1; D gene: TRBD2; clone size: NA; J gene: TRBJ2-7; CDR3 DNA: TGCGCCAGCAGCCTAGGGACTAGTAGAGGCTCCTACGAGCAGTACTTC; CDR3 protein: CASSLGTSRGSYEQYF
V gene: TRBV4-3; D gene: TRBD1; clone size: NA; J gene: TRBJ1-2; CDR3 DNA: TGCGCCAGCAGCCAAGATGCACAGGGGAGTGGCTATGGCTACACCTTC; CDR3 protein: CASSQDAQGSGYGYTF
V gene: TRBV7-9; D gene: NA; clone size: NA; J gene: TRBJ1-4; CDR3 DNA: TGTGCCAGCAGCTTAGCGGGGCAGCCCCTACGAGAAAAACTGTTTTTT; CDR3 protein: CASSLAGQPLREKLFF
V gene: TRBV19; D gene: NA; clone size: NA; J gene: TRBJ1-4; CDR3 DNA: TGTGCCAGTAGCCCACAGGGTATTTGGGTCACGACTAATGAAAAACTGTTTTTT; CDR3 protein: CASSPQGIWVTTNEKLFF
V gene: TRBV9; D gene: NA; clone size: NA; J gene: TRBJ2-2; CDR3 DNA: TGTGCCAGCAGCGTCGGGGGGGAGCTGTTTTTT; CDR3 protein: CASSVGGELFF
V gene: TRBV6-5; D gene: NA; clone size: NA; J gene: TRBJ1-1; CDR3 DNA: TGTGCCAGCAGCTATGGGACACCAATGAACACTGAAGCTTTCTTT; CDR3 protein: CASSYGTPMNTEAFF
V gene: TRBV30; D gene: NA; clone size: NA; J gene: TRBJ1-5; CDR3 DNA: TGTGCCTGGAGTATGACAGGAGTATCAAATCAGCCCCAGCATTTT; CDR3 protein: CAWSMTGVSNQPQHF
V gene: TRBV29-1; D gene: TRBD1; clone size: NA; J gene: TRBJ1-2; CDR3 DNA: TGCAGCGGCGGGACAGGCGATCGCTACACCTTC; CDR3 protein: CSGGTGDRYTF
V gene: TRBV2; D gene: NA; clone size: NA; J gene: TRBJ1-2; CDR3 DNA: TGTGCCAGCAGTGACGTCGGTGCTAACTATGGCTACACCTTC; CDR3 protein: CASSDVGANYGYTF
V gene: TRBV19; D gene: NA; clone size: NA; J gene: TRBJ2-7; CDR3 DNA: TGTGCCAGTAGTACGGGGTTTTACGAGCAGTACTTC; CDR3 protein: CASSTGFYEQYF
V gene: TRBV20-1; D gene: TRBD1; clone size: NA; J gene: TRBJ1-1; CDR3 DNA: TGCAGTGCTAGTGTGACAGGGGGAGGTGGTATGAACACTGAAGCTTTCTTT; CDR3 protein: CSASVTGGGGMNTEAFF
V gene: TRBV29-1; D gene: NA; clone size: NA; J gene: TRBJ2-7; CDR3 DNA: TGCAGCGTTGAGGGGCCCGGGACAAACTCCTACGAGCAGTACTTC; CDR3 protein: CSVEGPGTNSYEQYF
V gene: TRBV10-3; D gene: TRBD1; clone size: NA; J gene: TRBJ1-1; CDR3 DNA: TGTGCCATCAAAACCTCAGGGGGATCGAACACTGAAGCTTTCTTT; CDR3 protein: CAIKTSGGSNTEAFF
V gene: TRBV4-2; D gene: NA; clone size: NA; J gene: TRBJ1-2; CDR3 DNA: TGTGCCAGCAGCCAAGATCCCCAGGGGCTCCTGTCGTATGGCTACACCTTC; CDR3 protein: CASSQDPQGLLSYGYTF
V gene: TRBV3-1/TRBV3-2; D gene: NA; clone size: NA; J gene: TRBJ1-1; CDR3 DNA: TGTGCCAGCAGCAAAGGGACGGAGGTCACTGAAGCTTTCTTT; CDR3 protein: CASSKGTEVTEAFF
V gene: TRBV28; D gene: NA; clone size: few; J gene: TRBJ1-2; CDR3 DNA: TGTGCCAGCAGTACCCTCAGCTATGGCTACACCTTC; CDR3 protein: CASSTLSYGYTF
V gene: TRBV7-9; D gene: TRBD1; clone size: NA; J gene: TRBJ2-7; CDR3 DNA: TGTGCCAGCAGCTTCCCGGAGACAGGGGAGGACTACGAGCAGTACTTC; CDR3 protein: CASSFPETGEDYEQYF
V gene: TRBV7-8; D gene: NA; clone size: NA; J gene: TRBJ1-1; CDR3 DNA: TGTGCCAGCAGCCCCTTATTCGCGGAAGCTTTCTTT; CDR3 protein: CASSPLFAEAFF
V gene: TRBV19; D gene: NA; clone size: NA; J gene: TRBJ2-1; CDR3 DNA: TGTGCCAGTGTTAGCTTGGGCAATGAGCAGTTCTTC; CDR3 protein: CASVSLGNEQFF
V gene: TRBV9; D gene: NA; clone size: NA; J gene: TRBJ1-6; CDR3 DNA: TGTGCCAGCAGCCCCGGTGGACAGTATAATTCACCCCTCCACTTT; CDR3 protein: CASSPGGQYNSPLHF
V gene: TRBV9; D gene: NA; clone size: NA; J gene: TRBJ2-6; CDR3 DNA: TGTGCCAGCAGCGTTCAGGGAACCGGGGCCAACGTCCTGACTTTC; CDR3 protein: CASSVQGTGANVLTF
V gene: TRBV9; D gene: TRBD1; clone size: NA; J gene: TRBJ1-2; CDR3 DNA: TGTGCCAGCAGCGCCTCAGGGGGCACTAACTATGGCTACACCTTC; CDR3 protein: CASSASGGTNYGYTF
V gene: TRBV11-3; D gene: NA; clone size: NA; J gene: TRBJ2-5; CDR3 DNA: TGTGCCAGCAGCTTCGGTGGGGGCGACGGAGAGACCCAGTACTTC; CDR3 protein: CASSFGGGDGETQYF
V gene: TRBV19; D gene: TRBD1; clone size: NA; J gene: TRBJ2-7; CDR3 DNA: TGTGCCAGCGCTCCAGGGGGATCCTACGAGCAGTACTTC; CDR3 protein: CASAPGGSYEQYF
V gene: TRBV3-1/TRBV3-2; D gene: NA; clone size: NA; J gene: TRBJ1-2; CDR3 DNA: TGTGCCAGCAGCCGAATAGGGGACAATAACTATGGCTACACCTTC; CDR3 protein: CASSRIGDNNYGYTF
V gene: TRBV30; D gene: NA; clone size: NA; J gene: TRBJ2-7; CDR3 DNA: TGTGCCTGGAATGGAGCCAGGGCGTACGAGCAGTACTTC; CDR3 protein: CAWNGARAYEQYF
V gene: TRBV2; D gene: TRBD1; clone size: NA; J gene: TRBJ2-5; CDR3 DNA: TGTGCCAGCAGTGGACAGGGGGGAGAGACCCAGTACTTC; CDR3 protein: CASSGQGGETQYF
V gene: TRBV5-5; D gene: TRBD2; clone size: NA; J gene: TRBJ2-7; CDR3 DNA: TGTGCCAGCAGCCTACAAGGCGGGGGGCGGGACGAGCAGTACTTC; CDR3 protein: CASSLQGGGRDEQYF
V gene: TRBV3-1/TRBV3-2; D gene: TRBD2; clone size: NA; J gene: TRBJ2-5; CDR3 DNA: TGTGCCAGCAGCCGCTCTAGCGGGACTCAAGAGACCCAGTACTTC; CDR3 protein: CASSRSSGTQETQYF
V gene: TRBV5-4; D gene: TRBD1; clone size: NA; J gene: TRBJ2-7; CDR3 DNA: TGTGCCAGCAGCTTGGCACCGGGACAGGGTCCCTACGAGCAGTACTTC; CDR3 protein: CASSLAPGQGPYEQYF